Listed here is a single T cell receptor (beta chain). What it recognizes is unknown. These data originate in a study of breast tumors, draining lymph nodes, adjacent tissues. Regarding the study as a whole: Most tumor T cells seemingly derive from lymph node, then expand in tumor. Tumor repertoires ranked between lymph nodes and nontumor tissue in diversity, with V and J gene preferences.

The lymph nodes were axillary draining lymph nodes from breast cancer patients. TCRdb itself ran the multiplex PCR reads through MiXCR, one entry per CDR3 protein. The top ten hold over 1% of the sample, which has more than 85,000 distinct CDR3 sequences, 21% seen once. The CDR3 has 14 residues. The germline V and J ends were trimmed by 3 bases and 0 bases, with 8 bases remaining between them. Per germline, CDR1 DFQATT and CDR2 SNEGSKA (reference sequence). Sequenced: axillary lymph node tissue. The TCR comes from a female donor with breast cancer. Some clones in this sample may be carry-over from other donors' samples. V usage is TRBV20-1 and J usage is TRBJ2-2; TRBD2 is a possible D gene (5 bases). The chain's CDR3 is CSASQEANTGELFF. The CDR3 DNA reads TGCAGTGCTAGTCAGGAGGCGAACACCGGGGAGCTGTTTTTT.